One and the same sample provided the 27 T cell receptor beta chains below, sequenced in a study of regulatory T cells in long-lasting Graves disease. As to time point: newly diagnosed GD, antithyroid drugs for less than 3 months. There was RNA extracted from PBMCs, and the TCR library was made from it. Building the TCR beta libraries relied on iRepertoire HTBI primers, and CDR3 regions underwent Arm-PCR. Via MiXCR, TCRdb re-called the multiplex PCR reads, giving one row per CDR3 protein. The sample shows 600,000 to 650,000 distinct CDR3 sequences, roughly 15% of them seen only once. In addition, the sample was reused for a study of T cells in Graves' hyperthyroidism and ophthalmopathy.

Source: peripheral blood mononuclear cells (PBMCs), taken at new diagnosis, from a patient treated with antithyroid drugs. The receptor set was obtained from a woman younger than 45 with Graves disease.

This clonotype was detected a few times. This chain uses TRBV28 with TRBJ2-2; D may be TRBD1 or TRBD2 (6 bases each). From germline, CDR1 is MDHEN and CDR2 SYDVKM. The V and J ends lost 10 bases and 1 base respectively, with 13 bases between them. The CDR3 loop spans 14 amino acids. The CDR3 reads CAIGGTKNTGELFF. CDR3 in DNA: TGTGCCATCGGCGGGACAAAGAACACCGGGGAGCTGTTTTTT.

This clonotype was counted ten times or more. The CDR3 nucleotides read TGTGCCAGCAGTGAAGAGGCGCGCACTGAAGCTTTCTTT. Protein sequence: CASSEEARTEAFF. This rearrangement joins TRBV2 to TRBJ1-1; D is unresolved. This CDR3 contains 13 residues. Germline-derived CDR1 and CDR2 are SNHLY and FYNNEI. V was pared by 1 base and J by 4 bases, with 7 bases between. Based on the CDR3 plus reference TRBV2 and TRBJ1-1, the full variable domain is EPEVTQTPSHQVTQMGQEVILRCVPISNHLYFYWYRQILGQKVEFLVSFYNNEISEKSEIFDDQFSVERPDGSNFTLKIRSTKLEDSAMYFCASSEEARTEAFFGQGTRLTVV.

This clonotype was found many times. The chain links TRBV12-3 or TRBV12-4 to TRBJ1-5; D is ambiguous. V was pared by 6 bases and J by 5 bases, with 11 bases between. The CDR3 is made up of 13 amino acids. The CDR3 bases are TGTGCCAGCAGGGCCTCGACGGATCAGCCCCAGCATTTT. As protein: CASRASTDQPQHF.

This rearrangement joins TRBV7-9 to TRBJ1-2, with 8 bases that match TRBD1. The CDR3 extends over 14 amino acids. Germline values: CDR1 SEHNR, CDR2 FQNEAQ (reference sequence). V lost 0 bases and J lost 7; bases outside the gene matches: 4. The CDR3 DNA is TGTGCCAGCAGCTTAGCCCAGGGGGCATTTGGCTACACCTTC. Translating gives CASSLAQGAFGYTF.

The chain links TRBV11-1 to TRBJ2-5, with 14 bases that match TRBD2. The CDR3 sequence is 18 residues long. Per the germline V gene, CDR1 is SGHAT and CDR2 is FQDESV (reference sequence). V lost 4 bases to trimming and J lost 4 bases; unmatched junction nucleotides: 11. Here the CDR3 DNA reads TGTGCCAGCAGCTCCGGACTAGCGGGAGGCAGGAAGGGAGAGACCCAGTACTTC. Translated: CASSSGLAGGRKGETQYF. The full variable domain, with the rest looked up from reference TRBV11-1 and TRBJ2-5, is EAEVAQSPRYKITEKSQAVAFWCDPISGHATLYWYRQILGQGPELLVQFQDESVVDDSQLPKDRFSAERLKGVDSTLKIQPAELGDSAMYLCASSSGLAGGRKGETQYFGPGTRLLVL.

The table lists this clonotype with many counts. The chain joins TRBV28 to TRBJ2-3; D perhaps matches TRBD2 (6 bases). The germline V gene has CDR1 MDHEN and CDR2 SYDVKM. The length of the CDR3 is 14 residues. The ends were cut back, 4 bases at V and 11 bases at J, with 19 bases in the middle. The DNA for the CDR3 is TGTGCCAGCAGTTCCTCGGGGGTCACATCGGGGCAGTATTTT. Translation gives CASSSSGVTSGQYF.

The CDR3 protein is CSVEREREQFF. DNA for the CDR3: TGCAGCGTTGAAAGGGAACGGGAGCAGTTCTTC. This rearrangement joins TRBV29-1 to TRBJ2-1; D is ambiguous. CDR3 length equals 11 residues. V was pared by 2 bases and J by 10 bases, with 9 bases between. In germline, CDR1 is SQVTM, CDR2 ANQGSEA.

V is TRBV19 and J is TRBJ2-5, with TRBD1 matching over 7 bases. CDR3 length: 14 amino acids. Trimming removed 3 bases from V and 1 base from J; junction bases left unmatched: 2. Germline V gene sequence: CDR1 LNHDA, CDR2 SQIVND (reference sequence). CDR3 loop: CASSMGQIQETQYF. The CDR3 DNA is TGTGCCAGTAGTATGGGACAGATCCAAGAGACCCAGTACTTC.

This clonotype was recorded a few times. This CDR3 reads CASSTNYLRFEETQYF. CDR3 DNA: TGTGCCAGCAGCACAAACTACCTCAGGTTCGAAGAGACCCAGTACTTC. This chain links TRBV11-2 with TRBJ2-5; D not certain. CDR1 is SGHAT, CDR2 FQNNGV, per germline. The CDR3 is 16 amino acids. With 5 bases removed from V and 3 bases from J, the gap between germline ends came to 19 bases.

This clonotype occurred many times. This chain links TRBV27 with TRBJ1-1; 10 positions agree with TRBD1. CDR3 length: 15 amino acids. From germline, CDR1 is MNHEY and CDR2 SMNVEV (reference sequence). V gave up 5 bases and J gave up 3 bases; unmatched junction bases: 6. CDR3 sequence reads: CASSPGTGVDTEAFF. In DNA, the CDR3 is TGTGCCAGCAGTCCGGGGACAGGGGTGGACACTGAAGCTTTCTTT.

The CDR3 DNA is TGCAGTGCTAGAGACTTCCGACTAGCGTCTCCAGATACGCAGTATTTT. It yields the protein CSARDFRLASPDTQYF. The chain has TRBV20-1 and TRBJ2-3; TRBD2 matches at 8 bases. The CDR3 runs to 16 residues. CDR1 is DFQATT and CDR2 is SNEGSKA in the germline V gene (reference sequence). Trimming at V came to 0 bases and at J to 4 bases, leaving 9 bases not matched to a gene.

At least ten counts were recorded for this clonotype. This chain connects TRBV14 to TRBJ2-3, with D unclear. CDR1 and CDR2 from the germline V gene are SGHDN and FVKESK. The CDR3 contains 14 residues. Deletions cut 0 bases from V and 6 bases from J, with 10 bases between. The CDR3 sequence is CASSQDLVADTQYF. The CDR3 nucleotides are TGTGCCAGCAGCCAAGATTTGGTGGCGGATACGCAGTATTTT.

The chain is built from TRBV24-1 and TRBJ2-1; D is perhaps TRBD1 or TRBD2 (5 bases each). V lost 7 bases, J lost 7 bases, and 22 bases lay in between. The CDR3 covers 16 residues. Per the germline V gene, CDR1 is KGHDR and CDR2 is SFDVKD. CDR3 sequence: CATRATGTNVGNEQFF. The CDR3 nucleotides read TGTGCCACCAGGGCCACGGGGACCAACGTTGGGAATGAGCAGTTCTTC.

This clonotype came up many times. J is TRBJ2-1 and V is TRBV10-3; 9 nucleotides line up with TRBD1. The CDR3 contains 15 residues. V lost 2 bases to trimming and J lost 7 bases; unmatched junction nucleotides: 6. Per germline, CDR1 ENHRY and CDR2 SYGVKD. For the CDR3, the DNA is TGTGCCATCAGTGAGGACAGGGGGACAGAAAATGAGCAGTTCTTC. Amino acids: CAISEDRGTENEQFF.

This clonotype has a count of ten or more. The V call is TRBV7-2, the J call TRBJ2-1; perhaps TRBD2 as D (6 bases). The CDR3 is 16 amino acids. Trimming removed 1 base from V and 9 bases from J, with 19 bases in between. CDR1 is SGHTA and CDR2 is FQGNSA in the germline V gene. CDR3 sequence: CASSLGAGIADLEQFF. The CDR3 DNA reads as TGTGCCAGCAGCTTAGGCGCGGGGATAGCAGACCTTGAGCAGTTCTTC.

The genes are TRBV19 and TRBJ2-1, with a weak D call TRBD2 (6 bases). The V gene lost 1 base and the J gene lost 6 bases, with 19 bases spanning the gap. The germline gives CDR1 LNHDA, CDR2 SQIVND (reference sequence). The CDR3 has 17 amino acids. In DNA form, the CDR3 reads TGTGCCAGTAGTATAGTCTTACGGCGGCAGGGAGGCAATGAGCAGTTCTTC. Protein product: CASSIVLRRQGGNEQFF.

This clonotype was recorded a few times. The chain is built from TRBV19 and TRBJ2-3; the match to TRBD2 covers 9 bases. Germline CDR1 and CDR2: LNHDA and SQIVND (reference sequence). V lost 5 bases, J lost 1 base, and 4 bases stayed unmatched. The CDR3 loop spans 15 amino acids. The CDR3 DNA is TGTGCCAGTAGTCGTCTAGCGGGGCGCACAGATACGCAGTATTTT. It yields the protein CASSRLAGRTDTQYF.

This clonotype occurred a few times. Written as DNA, the CDR3 is TGTGCCAGCAGCGTAGGGGGCGGGAGACTCTACGAGCAGTACTTC. Translated, it gives CASSVGGGRLYEQYF. The chain joins TRBV9 to TRBJ2-7; TRBD2 matches 7 bases. After removal of 0 bases from V and 3 bases from J, the junction contained 6 bases not matched to a gene. CDR1 is SGDLS, CDR2 YYNGEE, per germline. The CDR3 is made up of 15 amino acids.

This chain links TRBV20-1 with TRBJ1-4; D may be TRBD1 (6 bases). Germline CDR1 and CDR2: DFQATT and SNEGSKA (reference sequence). This CDR3 is built from 18 residues. V lost 1 base and J lost 0, with 18 bases in between. DNA for the CDR3: TGCAGTGCTAGAGGTCTTTGGGGGCGGAGAGCAACTAATGAAAAACTGTTTTTT. It yields the protein CSARGLWGRRATNEKLFF.

V usage is TRBV6-1 and J usage is TRBJ2-1; 7 bases match TRBD1. V trimming: 4 bases; J trimming: 0 bases; junction bases outside the gene matches: 3. Germline V gives CDR1 MNHNS, CDR2 SASEGT. The CDR3 spans 15 residues. The DNA of the CDR3 is TGTGCCAGCAGTGTACGGGACAGCTCCTACAATGAGCAGTTCTTC. It codes for CASSVRDSSYNEQFF.

There are a few counts of this clonotype. The chain carries TRBV5-1 and TRBJ2-3; possible D gene TRBD1, 5 bases. V was clipped by 9 bases and J by 0 bases, with 11 bases between them. CDR1 and CDR2 from the germline V gene are SGHRS and YFSETQ. The CDR3 extends over 13 amino acids. The CDR3 coding sequence is TGCGCCACCTCTCAGGGAAGCACAGATACGCAGTATTTT. Residues: CATSQGSTDTQYF.

This clonotype was seen a few times. The chain carries TRBV15 and TRBJ2-2, with TRBD2 identical over 9 bases. Per germline, CDR1 LNHNV and CDR2 YYDKDF (reference sequence). The V gene end was trimmed by 0 bases and the J gene end by 2 bases; junction bases not matched to a gene: 4. The CDR3 runs 17 residues. Here the CDR3 reads CATSRERTSVNTGELFF. The CDR3 nucleotides read TGTGCCACCAGCAGAGAAAGGACTAGCGTAAACACCGGGGAGCTGTTTTTT.

This clonotype has just a few counts. The genes are TRBV7-2 and TRBJ2-4; D possibly uses TRBD1 or TRBD2 (5 bases each). Germline V gives CDR1 SGHTA, CDR2 FQGNSA. There are 16 residues in the CDR3. Trimming pared 1 base from V and 2 bases from J, leaving 12 bases between. The CDR3 region has the DNA TGTGCCAGCAGCTTAGAGGGGAGATTGACCAAAAACATTCAGTACTTC. This codes for CASSLEGRLTKNIQYF.

Worth noting for this clonotype: This likely stems from a read error, as it lies one base from a far larger clone. The CDR3 DNA reads as TGTGCCAGCAGTTTAGGGGGGACTAGCGGGAACCACCGGGAGACCCAGTTCTTC. Residues: CASSLGGTSGNHRETQFF. The chain uses TRBV12-3 or TRBV12-4 and TRBJ2-1, with TRBD2 identical over 13 bases. The V and J ends lost 1 base and 13 bases, in that order; junction bases with no gene match: 16. The length of the CDR3 is 18 residues.

The chain recombines TRBV19 with TRBJ1-3; D is unresolved. The CDR3 is 15 residues long. CDR1 LNHDA and CDR2 SQIVND come from the germline V gene (reference sequence). The germline V and J ends were trimmed by 3 bases and 0 bases, with 9 bases remaining between them. For the CDR3, the DNA is TGTGCCAGTAGTATCGCCCAGAACTCTGGAAACACCATATATTTT. It yields the protein CASSIAQNSGNTIYF.

J is TRBJ2-1 and V is TRBV30; D remains ambiguous. Germline V gives CDR1 GTSNPN, CDR2 SVGIG (reference sequence). CDR3 length equals 13 residues. Trimming left V 0 bases short and J 10 bases short, with 13 bases between. The CDR3 protein is CAWSVRWELEQFF. The CDR3 DNA sequence: TGTGCCTGGAGTGTACGGTGGGAACTGGAGCAGTTCTTC.

V is TRBV5-6 and J is TRBJ1-2; D is perhaps TRBD1 (6 bases). The CDR3 runs to 16 residues. V was trimmed by 0 bases and J by 5 bases, leaving 17 bases between them. CDR1 SGHDT and CDR2 YYEEEE come from the germline V gene. CDR3 DNA: TGTGCCAGCAGCTTGGCCGGGGGCTTATCTGGGTATGGCTACACCTTC. Translation: CASSLAGGLSGYGYTF.